The 27 T cell receptor beta chains below all came from one sample that was sequenced in a study of early T cells in non-severe SARS-CoV-2 infection. TCRdb called the 5' RACE reads again in MiXCR, with one record for every CDR3 protein. The data show roughly 83,000 distinct CDR3 sequences, about 12% seen once. Sequences were derived from whole blood, sampled at baseline. These receptors were collected from an adult who was a healthcare worker with PCR-confirmed SARS-CoV-2 infection or an uninfected control (not recorded which).

This clonotype was observed at least ten times. This chain uses TRBV7-9 with TRBJ2-1; D gene unclear. CDR1 and CDR2 (germline): SEHNR, FQNEAQ (reference sequence). This CDR3 region has 15 residues. V lost 3 bases to trimming and J lost 7 bases, with 16 bases between them. In DNA form, the CDR3 reads TGTGCCAGCAGCTTCCCCCCTGCGGTCGGGAATGAGCAGTTCTTC. As protein: CASSFPPAVGNEQFF.

This clonotype appeared many times. The V and J genes are TRBV7-9 and TRBJ1-4; D unclear. V was shortened by 6 bases and J by 0 bases, with 11 bases between the two germline ends. This CDR3 has 15 amino acids. Germline CDR1 SEHNR, CDR2 FQNEAQ (reference sequence). Written as DNA, the CDR3 is TGTGCCAGCAGTTCTAACAATCCAACTAATGAAAAACTGTTTTTT. Translating gives CASSSNNPTNEKLFF.

This clonotype has just a few counts. The CDR3 coding sequence is TGCGCCAGCAGCTCCCAGACCTCCACAGATACGCAGTATTTT. It encodes CASSSQTSTDTQYF. The chain is built from TRBV5-1 and TRBJ2-3; D is unresolved. The V gene's germline CDR1 is SGHRS and CDR2 YFSETQ. CDR3 length equals 14 residues. Trimming left V 3 bases short and J 2 bases short, with 10 bases between.

This chain links TRBV10-3 with TRBJ1-6; D is unclear. V was shortened by 3 bases and J by 0 bases, with 6 bases between the two germline ends. This CDR3 has 15 amino acids. Germline V gene data show CDR1 as ENHRY and CDR2 as SYGVKD. This chain's CDR3 is CAISDRSSYNSPLHF. The CDR3 DNA sequence: TGTGCCATCAGTGACCGGAGCTCCTATAATTCACCCCTCCACTTT.

This chain links TRBV14 with TRBJ2-3; no clear D gene. The CDR3 has 13 residues. V was cut by 4 bases and J by 1 base, with 6 bases left in between. Germline loops: CDR1 SGHDN, CDR2 FVKESK. The DNA of the CDR3 is TGTGCCAGCAGCCGGCCGGGCACAGATACGCAGTATTTT. This translates into CASSRPGTDTQYF.

This clonotype was seen a handful of times. V is TRBV7-9 and J is TRBJ2-6; D uncertain. From germline, CDR1 is SEHNR and CDR2 FQNEAQ (reference sequence). V lost 6 bases and J 4 bases, leaving 10 bases between the germline ends. The CDR3 totals 14 residues. CDR3 residues: CASRPSGGANVLTF. The DNA of the CDR3 is TGTGCCAGCAGACCTTCAGGCGGGGCCAACGTCCTGACTTTC.

This clonotype came up a few times. J is TRBJ2-7 and V is TRBV20-1; weak D call: TRBD2 (5 bases). Trimming took off 6 bases at V and 5 bases at J, with 20 bases between the two ends. CDR1 is DFQATT and CDR2 is SNEGSKA in the germline V gene (reference sequence). CDR3 length: 14 residues. The DNA for the CDR3 is TGCAGTGCAAAGGAGGCTCCCGGTCTCCACGAGCAGTACTTC. Its protein product is CSAKEAPGLHEQYF.

This clonotype was seen a single time. This rearrangement joins TRBV7-8 to TRBJ2-3; D is ambiguous. Germline V gene data show CDR1 as SGHVS and CDR2 as FQNEAQ. V lost 2 bases and J lost 0, with 12 bases in between. The CDR3 has 16 residues. CDR3 in amino acids: CASSLYRITSTDTQYF. CDR3 DNA: TGTGCCAGCAGCTTATATAGGATAACTAGCACAGATACGCAGTATTTT.

This clonotype was picked up a small number of times. The J gene is TRBJ1-5, the V gene TRBV6-1; the D gene is possibly TRBD1 (5 bases). CDR1 and CDR2 from the germline V gene are MNHNS and SASEGT. The V gene lost 8 bases and the J gene lost 7 bases, with 15 bases spanning the gap. The CDR3 length is 13 residues. The CDR3 bases are TGTGCCAGCCAGAGGTCAGGGTTACAGCCCCAGCATTTT. Translation gives CASQRSGLQPQHF.

To note about this clonotype: A read error may produce the germline difference seen at one junction end. The chain recombines TRBV18 with TRBJ1-3; D call uncertain. Germline V gives CDR1 KGHSH, CDR2 LQKENI. This CDR3 comprises 12 residues. The CDR3 is CAGSPAGNTIYF. Here the CDR3 DNA reads TGTGCCGGCTCACCGGCCGGAAACACCATATATTTT.

The chain is built from TRBV20-1 and TRBJ2-5, with D perhaps TRBD2 (6 bases). The CDR3 consists of 14 residues. Trimming took off 2 bases at V and 5 bases at J, with 15 bases between the two ends. Germline-derived CDR1 and CDR2 are DFQATT and SNEGSKA (reference sequence). CDR3 amino acids: CSARKDGGGETQYF. As DNA, the CDR3 is TGCAGTGCTAGAAAGGACGGTGGAGGGGAGACCCAGTACTTC.

This clonotype occurred many times. This chain joins TRBV18 and TRBJ2-5; 7 positions match TRBD1. V dropped 1 base and J dropped 3; count of bases not matched to a gene: 5. The CDR3 covers 15 residues. CDR1 KGHSH and CDR2 LQKENI come from the germline V gene. The CDR3 region is CASSPRVDREETQYF. The CDR3 nucleotides read TGTGCCAGCTCACCACGGGTTGACAGGGAAGAGACCCAGTACTTC.

This clonotype appeared a few times. The chain employs TRBV7-3 and TRBJ2-3; 13 bases map to TRBD2. This CDR3 has 18 residues. The germline CDR1 and CDR2 sequences are SGHTA and FQGTGA. V lost 0 bases, J lost 6 bases, and 9 bases stayed unmatched. Here the CDR3 reads CASSLTVTSGGAMDTQYF. CDR3 DNA: TGTGCCAGCAGCTTAACGGTCACTAGCGGGGGGGCCATGGATACGCAGTATTTT.

The V call is TRBV28, the J call TRBJ1-4; possibly TRBD1 for D (6 bases). This CDR3 comprises 14 residues. Germline values: CDR1 MDHEN, CDR2 SYDVKM. V was pared by 7 bases and J by 8 bases, with 17 bases between. CDR3 sequence (DNA): TGTGCCAGCACCGCCTCCTGGAGGGGGGAAAAACTGTTTTTT. It specifies CASTASWRGEKLFF.

The table lists this clonotype with a few counts. The genes are TRBV19 and TRBJ2-1; TRBD1 might be the D (6 bases). Germline CDR1 LNHDA, CDR2 SQIVND (reference sequence). Trimming left V 3 bases short and J 1 base short, with 10 bases between. The CDR3 length is 15 residues. The CDR3 coding sequence is TGTGCCAGTAGTATTGGACAGAGGTCCTACAATGAGCAGTTCTTC. Amino acids: CASSIGQRSYNEQFF.

This clonotype has more than one count but fewer than ten. V gene TRBV18 combines with J gene TRBJ2-4; tentatively, D is TRBD1 (6 bases). V dropped 3 bases and J dropped 8 bases, with 8 bases sitting between them. The length of the CDR3 is 12 residues. Germline V lookup: CDR1 KGHSH, CDR2 LQKENI. CDR3 coding DNA: TGTGCCAGCTCACCGAAGGGGGACATTCAGTACTTC. It codes for CASSPKGDIQYF.

This clonotype was counted ten times or more. The chain employs TRBV29-1 and TRBJ1-1, with TRBD1 as a possible D gene (5 bases). The V end was cut by 2 bases, the J end by 0 bases, with 7 bases between. The length of the CDR3 is 13 residues. Germline V gene sequence: CDR1 SQVTM, CDR2 ANQGSEA. The CDR3: CSVERQLNTEAFF. In DNA form, the CDR3 reads TGCAGCGTTGAAAGACAGCTGAACACTGAAGCTTTCTTT.

The rearrangement joins TRBV4-1 to TRBJ1-5; 8 positions match TRBD1. The J segment lost 2 bases and the V segment lost 2 bases, leaving 5 bases of the junction unmatched. Germline lookup yields CDR1 MGHRA and CDR2 YSYEKL. This CDR3 has 16 residues. CDR3 nucleotides: TGCGCCAGCAGCCAACCTGACAGGGGAGGCAATCAGCCCCAGCATTTT. This translates into CASSQPDRGGNQPQHF.

The chain has TRBV5-5 and TRBJ2-5; D is unclear. Germline CDR1 SGHKS, CDR2 YYEKEE (reference sequence). The CDR3 covers 14 residues. The V gene lost 0 bases and the J gene lost 5 bases, with 11 bases spanning the gap. The CDR3 here is CASSLGLRRETQYF. DNA for the CDR3: TGTGCCAGCAGCTTGGGACTGCGAAGGGAGACCCAGTACTTC.

This clonotype was observed many times. The genes are TRBV6-6 and TRBJ1-3; D remains ambiguous. V lost 5 bases and J lost 4, with 12 bases in between. Germline CDR1 is MNHNY and CDR2 is SVGAGI (reference sequence). CDR3 length: 14 residues. DNA of the CDR3: TGTGCCAGCAGTGCCTCTAGTTCGGGAAACACCATATATTTT. This gives the protein CASSASSSGNTIYF.

This clonotype was observed many times. J is TRBJ1-1 and V is TRBV20-1; D remains unclear. The germline CDR1 and CDR2 sequences are DFQATT and SNEGSKA (reference sequence). The CDR3 loop spans 12 amino acids. V was pared by 1 base and J by 6 bases, with 9 bases between. The CDR3 DNA follows: TGCAGTGCTAGAGTTACGGCGGCTGAAGCTTTCTTT. Amino acids: CSARVTAAEAFF.

This clonotype was picked up a small number of times. The chain carries TRBV28 and TRBJ2-3; the D is unclear. V was clipped by 11 bases and J by 2 bases, with 11 bases between them. This CDR3 comprises 12 residues. Germline V gene data show CDR1 as MDHEN and CDR2 as SYDVKM. DNA for the CDR3: TGTGCCGTCAAAGGTTCCACAGATACGCAGTATTTT. Amino acid sequence: CAVKGSTDTQYF.

Here the CDR3 DNA reads TGTGCCAGCTCACCCGCCCAGGGCACCGGGGAGCTGTTTTTT. Its protein product is CASSPAQGTGELFF. The rearrangement joins TRBV18 to TRBJ2-2; possible D gene TRBD1, 5 bases. V lost 3 bases and J 4 bases, leaving 9 bases between the germline ends. The CDR3 has 14 residues. CDR1 is KGHSH and CDR2 is LQKENI in the germline V gene. The variable domain in full, completed from reference TRBV18 and TRBJ2-2, reads NAGVMQNPRHLVRRRGQEARLRCSPMKGHSHVYWYRQLPEEGLKFMVYLQKENIIDESGMPKERFSAEFPKEGPSILRIQQVVRGDSAAYFCASSPAQGTGELFFGEGSRLTVL.

This clonotype was seen a few times. The chain combines TRBV11-2 with TRBJ2-4, with 7 bases matching TRBD2. This CDR3 is built from 15 residues. Germline trimming cut 5 bases from V and 5 bases from J; bases unmatched to any gene: 9. Germline-derived CDR1 and CDR2 are SGHAT and FQNNGV. CDR3 loop: CASSAGTIPQNIQYF. CDR3 sequence (DNA): TGTGCCAGCAGCGCCGGGACTATCCCCCAAAACATTCAGTACTTC.

This clonotype has a count of ten or more. The chain links TRBV29-1 to TRBJ2-1; a possible D gene is TRBD2 (5 bases). The CDR3 is 14 residues long. CDR1 and CDR2 (germline): SQVTM, ANQGSEA. CDR3 loop: CAIARPNSYNEQFF. CDR3 bases: TGCGCGATAGCGAGGCCTAACTCCTACAATGAGCAGTTCTTC.

This clonotype has just a few counts. The CDR3 nucleotides read TGTGCCTGGAGTGGCAAGGGGTATGGCTACACCTTC. It codes for CAWSGKGYGYTF. This chain connects TRBV30 to TRBJ1-2, with a weak D call TRBD1 (5 bases). Trimming took 1 base from V and 5 from J, leaving 8 bases between them. Germline V gene sequence: CDR1 GTSNPN, CDR2 SVGIG (reference sequence). The CDR3 covers 12 residues.

The table lists this clonotype with a few counts. V gene TRBV11-2 combines with J gene TRBJ1-1; a possible D gene is TRBD1 (5 bases). The CDR3 totals 18 residues. CDR1 is SGHAT, CDR2 FQNNGV, per germline. V lost 3 bases, J lost 0 bases, and 20 bases lay in between. This chain's CDR3 is CASSFRQRVPGMNTEAFF. Written as DNA, the CDR3 is TGTGCCAGCAGCTTTCGACAGCGGGTTCCCGGGATGAACACTGAAGCTTTCTTT.